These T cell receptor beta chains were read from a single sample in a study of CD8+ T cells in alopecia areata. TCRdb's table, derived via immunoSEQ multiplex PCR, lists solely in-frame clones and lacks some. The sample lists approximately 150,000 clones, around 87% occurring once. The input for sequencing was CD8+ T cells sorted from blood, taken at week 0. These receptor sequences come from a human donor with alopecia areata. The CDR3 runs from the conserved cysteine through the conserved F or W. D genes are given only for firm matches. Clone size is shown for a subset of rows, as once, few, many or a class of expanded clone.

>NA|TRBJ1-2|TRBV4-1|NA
CASSQDPGAYGYTF
TGCGCCAGCAGCCAAGACCCGGGGGCCTATGGCTACACCTTC
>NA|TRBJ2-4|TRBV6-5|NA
CASSFKNIQYF
TGTGCCAGCAGTTTCAAAAACATTCAGTACTTC
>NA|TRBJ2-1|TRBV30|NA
CAWSYTYNEQFF
TGTGCCTGGAGTTACACCTACAATGAGCAGTTCTTC
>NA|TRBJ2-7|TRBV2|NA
CASKGAAYEQYF
TGTGCCAGCAAAGGGGCAGCCTACGAGCAGTACTTC
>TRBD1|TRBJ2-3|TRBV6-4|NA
CASSDTPGQGTDTQYF
TGTGCCAGCAGTGACACGCCGGGACAGGGCACAGATACGCAGTATTTT
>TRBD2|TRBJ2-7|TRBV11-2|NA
CASSFTGTSDEQYF
TGTGCCAGCAGCTTTACCGGGACTAGCGACGAGCAGTACTTC
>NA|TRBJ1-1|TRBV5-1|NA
CASSLGPGKATEAFF
TGCGCCAGCAGCTTGGGTCCAGGGAAGGCCACTGAAGCTTTCTTT
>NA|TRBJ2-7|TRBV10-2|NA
CASSGSGYYEQYF
TGCGCCAGCAGTGGATCGGGTTACTACGAGCAGTACTTC
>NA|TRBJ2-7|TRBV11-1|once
CASLGHPSYEQYF
TGTGCCAGCCTTGGACATCCCTCCTACGAGCAGTACTTC
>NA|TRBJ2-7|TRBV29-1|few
CSVEEAAGSYEQYF
TGCAGCGTTGAAGAGGCGGCGGGCTCCTACGAGCAGTACTTC
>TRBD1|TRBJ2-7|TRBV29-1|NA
CSVEGTGEAYEQYF
TGCAGCGTTGAAGGGACAGGGGAGGCCTACGAACAGTACTTC
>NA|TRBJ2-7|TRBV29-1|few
CSVMTVYEQYF
TGCAGCGTCATGACAGTTTACGAGCAGTACTTC
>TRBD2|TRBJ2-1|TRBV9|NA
CASSVVERGGREQFF
TGTGCCAGCAGCGTAGTGGAGCGGGGGGGCCGTGAGCAGTTCTTC
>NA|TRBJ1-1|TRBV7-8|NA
CASSFMDDKGSEAFF
TGTGCCAGCAGCTTTATGGACGATAAGGGTTCTGAAGCTTTCTTT
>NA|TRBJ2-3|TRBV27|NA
CASRLLGGGPGADTQYF
TGTGCCAGCAGGCTACTAGGGGGGGGCCCCGGGGCAGATACGCAGTATTTT
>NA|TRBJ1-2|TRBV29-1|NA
CSVVYPDGHYGYTF
TGCAGCGTTGTATACCCCGACGGACACTATGGCTACACCTTC
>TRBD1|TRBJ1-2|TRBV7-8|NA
CASSLGLLDRADGYTF
TGTGCCAGCAGCTTAGGCCTTCTCGACAGGGCCGATGGCTACACCTTC
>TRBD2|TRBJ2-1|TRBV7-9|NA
CASSLGLAEVYNEQFF
TGTGCCAGCAGCTTAGGACTAGCGGAGGTCTACAATGAGCAGTTCTTC
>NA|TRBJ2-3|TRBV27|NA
CASSPHKGFSSTDTQYF
TGTGCCAGCAGTCCGCACAAGGGATTCTCTAGCACAGATACGCAGTATTTT
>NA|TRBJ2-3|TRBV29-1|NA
CSVEARADTQYF
TGCAGCGTTGAAGCGCGTGCAGATACGCAGTATTTT
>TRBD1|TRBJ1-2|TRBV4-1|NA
CASSQGDRTYGYTF
TGCGCCAGCAGCCAAGGGGACAGGACCTATGGCTACACCTTC
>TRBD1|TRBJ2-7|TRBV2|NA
CASRLDREISYEQYF
TGTGCCAGCAGGTTAGACAGGGAGATCTCCTACGAGCAGTACTTC
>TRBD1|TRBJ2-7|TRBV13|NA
CASSSGTGFYEQYF
TGTGCCAGCAGCTCCGGGACAGGGTTCTACGAGCAGTACTTC
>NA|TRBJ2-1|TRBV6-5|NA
CASSKLASSYNEQFF
TGTGCCAGCAGCAAACTAGCTAGCTCCTACAATGAGCAGTTCTTC
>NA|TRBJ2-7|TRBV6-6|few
CASSLRADSYEQYF
TGTGCCAGTTCCCTCAGGGCGGACTCCTACGAGCAGTACTTC
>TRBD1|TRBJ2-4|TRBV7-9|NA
CASSRTGGDDIQYF
TGTGCCAGCAGCCGGACAGGGGGCGATGACATTCAGTACTTC
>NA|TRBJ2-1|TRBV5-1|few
CASSLGLEQFF
TGCGCCAGCAGCTTGGGCCTAGAGCAGTTCTTC
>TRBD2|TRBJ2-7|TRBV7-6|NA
CASSSGTPGGEQYF
TGTGCCAGCAGCAGCGGGACCCCCGGGGGCGAGCAGTACTTC
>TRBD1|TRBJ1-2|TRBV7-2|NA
CASSLLQGDYGYTF
TGCGCCAGCAGCTTATTACAGGGGGACTATGGCTACACCTTC
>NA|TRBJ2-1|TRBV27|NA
CASSLRAGNEQFF
TGTGCCAGCAGTTTACGAGCGGGCAATGAGCAGTTCTTC
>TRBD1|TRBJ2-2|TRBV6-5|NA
CASSYGQGAGGELFF
TGTGCCAGCAGTTACGGACAGGGGGCTGGCGGGGAGCTGTTTTTT